Below, 31 T cell receptor beta chains from the same sample are listed, as sequenced in a study of identical twins. TCRdb re-analysed the 5' RACE reads in MiXCR, keeping a single row per CDR3 protein. The table has some 710,000 distinct CDR3 sequences, around 6% seen once. Source material: naive T cells sorted from blood. All receptors derive from a man aged 18 to 29 in good health.

The table lists this clonotype with many counts. This chain links TRBV9 with TRBJ1-1; tentative D call: TRBD1 (6 bases). With 2 bases removed from V and 0 bases from J, the gap between germline ends came to 11 bases. This CDR3 has 15 amino acids. In germline, CDR1 is SGDLS, CDR2 YYNGEE. The CDR3 region is CASSVKGGVNTEAFF. CDR3 sequence (DNA): TGTGCCAGCAGCGTCAAGGGGGGGGTGAACACTGAAGCTTTCTTT.

This chain connects TRBV7-6 to TRBJ2-1; weak D call: TRBD2 (5 bases). CDR1 SGHVS and CDR2 FNYEAQ come from the germline V gene. Trimming removed 1 base at V and 11 bases at J, with 15 bases between. The CDR3 extends over 14 amino acids. The CDR3 DNA sequence: TGTGCCAGCAGCTTAGGCAGCGGTACAAAACAGCAGTTCTTC. Amino acids: CASSLGSGTKQQFF.

This clonotype showed up many times. J is TRBJ2-6 and V is TRBV7-9; D ambiguous. Germline-derived CDR1 and CDR2 are SEHNR and FQNEAQ (reference sequence). This CDR3 is 14 amino acids long. With 3 bases removed from V and 1 base from J, the gap between germline ends came to 4 bases. CDR3 nucleotides: TGTGCCAGCAGCTTTAAGTCTGGGGCCAACGTCCTGACTTTC. It specifies CASSFKSGANVLTF.

V and J are TRBV14 and TRBJ2-1; no clear D. V lost 0 bases and J lost 2, with 11 bases in between. CDR1 and CDR2 from the germline V gene are SGHDN and FVKESK. The CDR3 runs to 16 residues. The CDR3: CASSQDPANTYNEQFF. The CDR3 nucleotides read TGTGCCAGCAGCCAAGATCCAGCGAATACCTACAATGAGCAGTTCTTC.

This clonotype was seen at least ten times. The genes are TRBV6-2 or TRBV6-3 and TRBJ2-3; 7 positions agree with TRBD1. CDR1 MNHEY and CDR2 SVGEGT come from the germline V gene. V lost 6 bases and J lost 0; bases outside the gene matches: 15. This CDR3 is built from 18 residues. CDR3: CASSTRQGHRKSTDTQYF. Written as DNA, the CDR3 is TGTGCCAGCAGCACACGACAGGGCCACCGCAAAAGCACAGATACGCAGTATTTT.

On this clonotype: A much larger clone differs from this one at a single base, so this may be a read error. The chain has TRBV28 and TRBJ2-3; the D gene is possibly TRBD1 (5 bases). The CDR3 has 13 amino acids. CDR1 is MDHEN and CDR2 is SYDVKM in the germline V gene. Deletions cut 3 bases from V and 14 bases from J, with 18 bases between. The DNA of the CDR3 is TGTGCCAGCAGTTTTCCCCGGGTCAGGGAAATGTATTTT. This translates into CASSFPRVREMYF.

This clonotype was detected ten times or more. The V gene is TRBV27, the J gene TRBJ2-7; possible D gene TRBD1, 5 bases. The germline gives CDR1 MNHEY, CDR2 SMNVEV (reference sequence). The CDR3 loop spans 13 amino acids. Trimming stripped 5 bases from V and 4 bases from J, with 12 bases between. CDR3 DNA: TGTGCCAGCAGTCCAAGTCAGGGATACGAGCAGTACGTC. Its protein is CASSPSQGYEQYV.

There are many counts of this clonotype. The gene calls are TRBV4-3 and TRBJ2-3; the D is unclear. Germline assignment: CDR1 LGHNA and CDR2 YSLEER. The V and J ends lost 0 bases and 5 bases respectively, with 9 bases between them. This CDR3 is built from 14 residues. The CDR3, as DNA: TGCGCCAGCAGCCAAGATTCGGAAGGAGATACGCAGTATTTT. Translating gives CASSQDSEGDTQYF.

This clonotype was seen repeatedly, ten times or more. The CDR3 coding sequence is TGTGCCAGCTCACGGGACCAAAATCAGCCCCAGCATTTT. This gives the protein CASSRDQNQPQHF. The chain links TRBV18 to TRBJ1-5; TRBD1 might be the D (5 bases). Germline loops: CDR1 KGHSH, CDR2 LQKENI. There are 13 residues in the CDR3. Deletions cut 4 bases from V and 4 bases from J, with 8 bases between.

This clonotype was recorded many times. This chain connects TRBV5-1 to TRBJ2-1; D perhaps matches TRBD2 (5 bases). This CDR3 is built from 14 residues. Germline values: CDR1 SGHRS, CDR2 YFSETQ. Trimming shortened V by 5 bases and J by 7 bases, and 16 bases separated the two germline ends. The CDR3 DNA sequence: TGCGCCAGCAGACTAGAGGGCATGGCGAATGAGCAGTTCTTC. The encoded protein is CASRLEGMANEQFF.

This clonotype occurred many times. CDR3 sequence: CASSSTNRPTPDGYTF. CDR3 sequence (DNA): TGTGCCAGCAGTTCGACTAACCGGCCAACTCCCGATGGCTACACCTTC. The rearrangement links TRBV12-3 or TRBV12-4 to TRBJ1-2; D is uncertain. The CDR3 is made up of 16 amino acids. V was pared by 4 bases and J by 6 bases, with 21 bases between.

This clonotype appeared a few times. This rearrangement joins TRBV2 to TRBJ2-3; maybe TRBD1 (6 bases). Germline CDR1 SNHLY, CDR2 FYNNEI. The CDR3 extends over 14 amino acids. V lost 9 bases to trimming and J lost 0 bases, with 13 bases between them. CDR3 region: CASDGQYSTDTQYF. CDR3 nucleotide sequence: TGTGCCAGTGATGGACAGTATAGCACAGATACGCAGTATTTT. The full variable domain, rest sourced from reference TRBV2 and TRBJ2-3, is EPEVTQTPSHQVTQMGQEVILRCVPISNHLYFYWYRQILGQKVEFLVSFYNNEISEKSEIFDDQFSVERPDGSNFTLKIRSTKLEDSAMYFCASDGQYSTDTQYFGPGTRLTVL.

This clonotype was seen only a few times. V gene TRBV5-1 combines with J gene TRBJ2-7, with 8 bases that match TRBD1. This CDR3 comprises 15 residues. V shed 0 bases, J shed 3 bases, and the junction held 5 bases outside the gene matches. From germline, CDR1 is SGHRS and CDR2 YFSETQ. CDR3 sequence: CASSLGQGAYYEQYF. CDR3 DNA: TGCGCCAGCAGCTTGGGGCAGGGGGCTTACTACGAGCAGTACTTC.

The table lists this clonotype with many counts. V usage is TRBV20-1 and J usage is TRBJ2-3, with D possibly matching TRBD1 (5 bases). This CDR3 comprises 16 residues. Deletions cut 1 base from V and 0 bases from J, with 14 bases between. Germline CDR1 reads DFQATT; CDR2 reads SNEGSKA (reference sequence). The CDR3 nucleotides read TGCAGTGCTAGAGGTGTAGGGGTCCTTAGCACAGATACGCAGTATTTT. It specifies CSARGVGVLSTDTQYF.

In this sample, this clonotype turned up many times. This chain uses TRBV20-1 with TRBJ2-7, with 9 bases that match TRBD2. The trim removed 0 bases at V and 4 bases at J, leaving 7 bases unmatched. Germline V gene data show CDR1 as DFQATT and CDR2 as SNEGSKA (reference sequence). The CDR3 runs 15 residues. The chain's CDR3 is CSARENPSGIYEQYF. The CDR3 region has the DNA TGCAGTGCTAGAGAAAACCCTAGCGGGATATACGAGCAGTACTTC.

This clonotype was seen a handful of times. This chain uses TRBV6-5 with TRBJ2-7; no reliable D call. From germline, CDR1 is MNHEY and CDR2 SVGAGI. CDR3 length equals 10 residues. V lost 7 bases, J lost 3 bases, and 4 bases lay in between. CDR3 nucleotides: TGTGCCAGCATTTTCTACGAGCAGTACGTC. Translation: CASIFYEQYV.

Only a few counts were recorded for this clonotype. The genes are TRBV30 and TRBJ2-5, with D hard to call. Trimming cost V 3 bases and J 5 bases, with 19 bases left between them. The CDR3 runs 15 residues. Germline-derived CDR1 and CDR2 are GTSNPN and SVGIG (reference sequence). The CDR3 region has the DNA TGTGCCTGGAGCCGTGGATCCTCGGCCCGGGAGACCCAGTACTTC. Protein sequence: CAWSRGSSARETQYF.

This clonotype occurred many times. This chain uses TRBV6-2 or TRBV6-3 with TRBJ2-2; perhaps TRBD1 as D (5 bases). With 0 bases removed from V and 2 bases from J, the gap between germline ends came to 13 bases. Germline lookup yields CDR1 MNHEY and CDR2 SVGEGT. The CDR3 contains 17 residues. This CDR3 is CASSYSFGQGNTGELFF. The CDR3 nucleotides read TGTGCCAGCAGTTACTCCTTCGGGCAGGGCAACACCGGGGAGCTGTTTTTT.

With respect to this clonotype: Sequence at one end of the junction differs from germline and may be a read error. The chain combines TRBV7-2 with TRBJ2-7; TRBD2 matches at 7 bases. Germline V CDR1 and CDR2: SGHTA, FQGNSA. This CDR3 has 14 residues. The CDR3 reads CASSLWGGFTGTIF. The CDR3 DNA is TGTGCCAGCAGCTTGTGGGGGGGGTTTACCGGGACTATCTTC.

This clonotype has ten or more counts. The chain carries TRBV25-1 and TRBJ1-1; D is perhaps TRBD1 (6 bases). The V gene's germline CDR1 is MGHDK and CDR2 SYGVNS. The length of the CDR3 is 13 residues. Between the trimmed V and J ends, which lost 11 bases and 1 base, there was a span of 14 bases. Here the CDR3 DNA reads TGTGCCGTACAGGGAACGGGGAACACTGAAGCTTTCTTT. Translating it yields CAVQGTGNTEAFF.

This clonotype showed up many times. The V and J genes are TRBV4-2 and TRBJ1-1, with D possibly TRBD1 on 5 matching bases. V was pared by 7 bases and J by 1 base, with 19 bases between. Germline loops: CDR1 LGHNA, CDR2 YNFKEQ. CDR3 length equals 16 residues. CDR3: CASTYYGGAANTEAFF. CDR3 coding DNA: TGTGCCAGCACTTATTACGGGGGTGCCGCGAACACTGAAGCTTTCTTT.

This clonotype was picked up many times. The chain combines TRBV10-3 with TRBJ2-1; 9 bases are a match to TRBD2. The CDR3 runs 15 residues. Germline V gene lookup returns CDR1 ENHRY and CDR2 SYGVKD. After removal of 5 bases from V and 9 bases from J, the junction contained 11 bases not matched to a gene. Here the CDR3 reads CAISSGTSSVVEQFF. CDR3 DNA sequence: TGTGCCATCAGTTCCGGGACTAGCTCTGTAGTTGAGCAGTTCTTC.

This chain connects TRBV27 to TRBJ2-7; TRBD2 aligns across 11 bases. This CDR3 spans 17 amino acids. The germline V gene has CDR1 MNHEY and CDR2 SMNVEV (reference sequence). The V and J ends lost 4 bases and 1 base, in that order; junction bases with no gene match: 9. CDR3 DNA sequence: TGTGCCAGCAGTTCCGGTCTAGCGGGAGGAATTTCCTACGAGCAGTACTTC. Its translation: CASSSGLAGGISYEQYF.

This clonotype was counted a few times. CDR3 region: CASSPSGREQFF. The CDR3 nucleotides read TGTGCCAGCAGCCCTAGCGGGAGGGAGCAGTTCTTC. The V gene is TRBV3-1, the J gene TRBJ2-1, with 11 bases aligning to TRBD2. J was trimmed by 10 bases and V by 4 bases; bases with no gene match: 0. Germline V gene sequence: CDR1 LGHDT, CDR2 YNNKEL (reference sequence). The CDR3 covers 12 residues.

This clonotype was counted a few times. The genes are TRBV12-3 or TRBV12-4 and TRBJ2-3; tentatively, D is TRBD2 (5 bases). CDR3 length: 14 residues. V was clipped by 1 base and J by 5 bases, with 10 bases between them. The CDR3 protein is CASSLDHGGDTQYF. In DNA, the CDR3 is TGTGCCAGCAGTTTAGATCACGGAGGAGATACGCAGTATTTT.

About this clonotype: This may arise from a read error, as a much more abundant clone is one base away. The chain employs TRBV7-9 and TRBJ2-7; 8 bases are a match to TRBD1. Trimming at V came to 5 bases and at J to 3 bases, leaving 12 bases not matched to a gene. CDR3 size: 16 residues. Germline V gene lookup returns CDR1 SEHNR and CDR2 FQNEAQ (reference sequence). DNA for the CDR3: TGTGCCAGCAGCCTAGAGGGTAGGACAGGGTACTACGAGCAGTACTTC. This codes for CASSLEGRTGYYEQYF.

This clonotype occurred many times. The chain combines TRBV6-1 with TRBJ2-3, with D tentatively TRBD1 (6 bases). V lost 6 bases and J lost 3, with 16 bases in between. The CDR3 extends over 15 amino acids. Germline CDR1 is MNHNS and CDR2 is SASEGT. The CDR3 reads CASSTLLDRTDTQYF. CDR3 sequence (DNA): TGTGCCAGCAGCACCCTGTTGGACAGAACAGATACGCAGTATTTT.

J is TRBJ2-3 and V is TRBV3-1; D is unclear. CDR3 length: 16 amino acids. Germline CDR1 LGHDT, CDR2 YNNKEL (reference sequence). V lost 2 bases to trimming and J lost 3 bases, with 15 bases between them. The CDR3 bases are TGTGCCAGCAGCCAACTCGAGGCCGTGGCGACAGATACGCAGTATTTT. It yields the protein CASSQLEAVATDTQYF.

In its sample, this clonotype was seen a few times. V gene TRBV30 combines with J gene TRBJ1-1; D call uncertain. The germline CDR1 and CDR2 sequences are GTSNPN and SVGIG (reference sequence). V lost 0 bases and J 6 bases, leaving 11 bases between the germline ends. The CDR3 is 13 residues long. CDR3 DNA: TGTGCCTGGAGTGTACGAGGGTTCTCTGAAGCTTTCTTT. Its translation: CAWSVRGFSEAFF. The variable domain in full, completed from reference TRBV30 and TRBJ1-1, reads SQTIHQWPATLVQPVGSPLSLECTVEGTSNPNLYWYRQAAGRGLQLLFYSVGIGQISSEVPQNLSASRPQDRQFILSSKKLLLSDSGFYLCAWSVRGFSEAFFGQGTRLTVV.

This clonotype has a count of ten or more. The chain couples TRBV25-1 to TRBJ2-7, with a weak D call TRBD2 (5 bases). There are 14 residues in the CDR3. V lost 1 base, J lost 3 bases, and 10 bases lay in between. Germline V gene lookup returns CDR1 MGHDK and CDR2 SYGVNS. CDR3 in amino acids: CASSEFGGNYEQYF. CDR3 nucleotides: TGTGCCAGCAGTGAATTCGGAGGAAACTACGAGCAGTACTTC.

This clonotype has a count of ten or more. The J gene is TRBJ2-4, the V gene TRBV21-1; TRBD1 is the table's D call and was not checked against the DNA. TRBV21-1 is an annotated pseudogene. The length of the CDR3 is 16 residues. In nucleotides, the CDR3 is TGTGCCAGCAGCAAAGGCAGGGGGGTGGCCAAAAACATTCAGTACTTC. This encodes CASSKGRGVAKNIQYF.